These T cell receptor beta chains were read from a single sample in a study of T cell clonotyping in hematopoietic cell transplantation. Method: immunoSEQ multiplex PCR; TCRdb's copy keeps in-frame clones and lacks some. Of some 6,300 clones listed, just under 80% are singletons. This specimen was peripheral blood mononuclear cells, taken 180 days after allogeneic stem cell transplant. The receptors come from a male patient aged 70 to 85 who had an allogeneic stem cell transplant from an unrelated donor, so T cells may come from the graft donor. Some clones in this sample may be carry-over from other donors' samples. The CDR3 runs from the conserved cysteine through the conserved F or W. A D gene is named only where the DNA matches it firmly. Size values are once, few and many counts, or a class for expanded clones, and some rows have none.

d_call j_call cdr3_length v_call clone_size cdr3_nt cdr3_aa
. TRBJ1-2 13 TRBV19 . TGTGCCAGTAGTATAACAGGGAACTATGGCTACACCTTC CASSITGNYGYTF
. TRBJ1-2 12 TRBV5-5 . TGTGCCAGCAGCTTAGTCCGGGCGGGCTACACCTTC CASSLVRAGYTF
TRBD2 TRBJ2-7 15 TRBV15 . TGTGCCACCAGCAGAGATCTAGCGGGGTCCTACGAGCAGTACTTC CATSRDLAGSYEQYF
. TRBJ1-2 17 TRBV5-6 . TGTGCCAGCAGCTTGGAGCTAACAGGGAGGATTAACTATGGCTACACCTTC CASSLELTGRINYGYTF
TRBD2 TRBJ2-1 13 TRBV7-3 . TGTGCTGGAGCGGGAGGGCCGGACAATGAGCAGTTCTTC CAGAGGPDNEQFF
. TRBJ2-5 16 TRBV30 . TGTGCCTGGAGTGTAAGGTTTGGTAGTTACCAAGAGACCCAGTACTTC CAWSVRFGSYQETQYF
. TRBJ1-5 15 TRBV6-5 . TGTGCCAGCAGTACGAGGTCGGGGGCAAAACAGCCCCAGCATTTT CASSTRSGAKQPQHF
. TRBJ2-3 13 TRBV19 large TGTGCCAGTAGTATGGTGCCGGGAGCTACGCAGTATTTT CASSMVPGATQYF
. TRBJ1-5 15 TRBV7-8 . TGTGCCAGCAGCTTAGAGGGGGGTCTCAATCAGCCCCAGCATTTT CASSLEGGLNQPQHF
. TRBJ1-2 14 TRBV6-5 . TGTGCCAGCATCAATAGATCAGGATTTCGGAGCTACACCTTC CASINRSGFRSYTF
. TRBJ1-3 13 TRBV4-2 . TGTGCCAGCAGCCATCCGAGTGGAAACACCATATATTTT CASSHPSGNTIYF
. TRBJ2-7 13 TRBV14 . TGTGCCAGCAGCCCCTACACTATAAACGAGCAGTACTTC CASSPYTINEQYF
. TRBJ2-7 14 TRBV19 . TGTGCCAGTAGTATAGAGACGGGACGGAACGAGCAGTACTTC CASSIETGRNEQYF
. TRBJ2-7 13 TRBV9 . TGTGCCAGCAGCGTAGAATCTGGGTCCGAGCAGTACTTC CASSVESGSEQYF
. TRBJ1-5 14 TRBV12-5 . TGTGCTAGTGGTGCAGGAGGGAGCAATCAGCCCCAGCATTTT CASGAGGSNQPQHF
. TRBJ2-1 14 TRBV28 . TGTGCCAGCCAGGACGGATCGAGATCCAATGAGCAGTTCTTC CASQDGSRSNEQFF
. TRBJ1-5 14 TRBV25-1 . TGTGCCAGCAGTGAATCGGGGGTTGGTCAGCCCCAGCATTTT CASSESGVGQPQHF
TRBD1 TRBJ2-2 15 TRBV2 . TGTGCCAGCAGTGAAATGGGACAGACAACCGGGGAGCTGTTTTTT CASSEMGQTTGELFF
. TRBJ2-7 15 TRBV27 . TGTGCCAGCAGTTTACAAGGGCAGTTCGATATGGAGCAGTACTTC CASSLQGQFDMEQYF
. TRBJ1-5 15 TRBV28 . TGTGCCACACTTTTATCCGGGGCGGGCAATCAGCCCCAGCATTTT CATLLSGAGNQPQHF
TRBD1 TRBJ2-2 13 TRBV30 . TGTGCCTGGAGGGACAGGGGCACCGGGGAGCTGTTTTTT CAWRDRGTGELFF
. TRBJ2-3 16 TRBV5-1 once TGCGCCAGCAGCTGGGGGGTAGAGGGAGGCCCAGATACGCAGTATTTT CASSWGVEGGPDTQYF
TRBD1 TRBJ1-4 17 TRBV5-5 . TGTGCCAGCAGCGGAACCGGGACAGGAGGCGCCTATGAAAAACTGTTTTTT CASSGTGTGGAYEKLFF
TRBD1 TRBJ2-7 14 TRBV5-4 . TGTGCCAGCAGCCGGGACAGGGGAGCCTACGAGCAGTACTTC CASSRDRGAYEQYF
. TRBJ1-1 14 TRBV6-5 . TGTGCCAGCAGTCCCCTGAATGAGGGCACTGAAGCTTTCTTT CASSPLNEGTEAFF
. TRBJ2-5 14 TRBV6-5 . TGTGCCAGCAGGTCCGGGGTTGCTAAAGAGACCCAGTACTTC CASRSGVAKETQYF
. TRBJ2-7 14 TRBV7-2 . TGTGCCAGCAGCTTAGGGCCAGGACCCTACGAGCAGTACTTC CASSLGPGPYEQYF
. TRBJ1-5 15 TRBV15 . TGTGCCACCAGCAAACCGGGACAAGGGTCCGGATATCGGCATTTT CATSKPGQGSGYRHF
. TRBJ2-7 11 TRBV20-1 . TGCAGTGCGAAAGAGTCGTACGAGCAGTACTTC CSAKESYEQYF
. TRBJ1-2 11 TRBV28 . TGTGCCAGCACAGGACTTCGTGGCTACACCTTC CASTGLRGYTF
. TRBJ2-1 13 TRBV19 . TGTGCCAGTAGTATTGAAAGGGTCAATGAGCAGTTCTTC CASSIERVNEQFF
. TRBJ1-2 14 TRBV4-2 . TGTGCCAGCAGCCAGAGGCAGGGACACTATGGCTACACCTTC CASSQRQGHYGYTF
TRBD2 TRBJ2-1 14 TRBV7-2 . TGTGCCAGCAGCCGCTCGGGCGGGAGGTCTGAGCAGTTCTTC CASSRSGGRSEQFF
. TRBJ1-1 14 TRBV29-1 . TGCAGCACCGGGTCCATCCTAAGGGACACTGAAGCTTTCTTT CSTGSILRDTEAFF
. TRBJ1-5 15 TRBV16 . TGTGCCAGCAGCCAATGGGGAAATAGCAATCAGCCCCAGCATTTT CASSQWGNSNQPQHF
. TRBJ2-7 16 TRBV28 . TGTGCCAGCAGTACGACGGGCCCGGGACAAAAGGGGGTGCAGTACTTC CASSTTGPGQKGVQYF
. TRBJ2-5 12 TRBV9 few TGTGCCAGCAATTTGTACCAAGAGACCCAGTACTTC CASNLYQETQYF
. TRBJ2-6 19 TRBV5-8 . TGTGCCAGCAGCTTGCGGCTGGGGATCCCGACCTCTGGGGCCAACGTCCTGACTTTC CASSLRLGIPTSGANVLTF
TRBD1 TRBJ2-7 15 TRBV5-1 . TGCGCCAGCAGCCTCCACGGGACAGGAAATCAGGAGCAGTACTTC CASSLHGTGNQEQYF
. TRBJ2-5 15 TRBV2 . TGTGCCAGCAGAACGCTTGACTCCTCCTGGGAGACCCAGTACTTC CASRTLDSSWETQYF
. TRBJ1-2 15 TRBV28 . TGTGCCAGCAGTAACAGTGGCAGTCCTTACTATGGCTACACCTTC CASSNSGSPYYGYTF
TRBD2 TRBJ2-5 16 TRBV4-1 . TGCGCCAGCAGCCAAGATCGGGCTAGCGGGACAGAGACCCAGTACTTC CASSQDRASGTETQYF
. TRBJ1-1 14 TRBV27 . TGTGCCAGCAGCACCTCATGGCAGAACACTGAAGCTTTCTTT CASSTSWQNTEAFF
. TRBJ2-5 16 TRBV5-6 . TGTGCCAGCAGCATTGGCAGGGGAGCCGTCCAAGAGACCCAGTACTTC CASSIGRGAVQETQYF
TRBD2 TRBJ2-2 16 TRBV18 . TGTGCCAGCTCACCACCCTCCGGGAGGCCCACCGGGGAGCTGTTTTTT CASSPPSGRPTGELFF
. TRBJ2-4 15 TRBV7-3 . TGTGCCAGCAGCTCCGGTACCGGAGGGGAAAACATTCAGTACTTC CASSSGTGGENIQYF
TRBD1 TRBJ2-7 15 TRBV14 . TGTGCCAGCAGCCCGTCCGGGACAGATTCATACGAGCAGTACTTC CASSPSGTDSYEQYF
. TRBJ1-5 13 TRBV5-4 . TGTGCCAGCAGCCACAATCCCAATCAGCCCCAGCATTTT CASSHNPNQPQHF
TRBD1 TRBJ2-7 15 TRBV5-1 . TGCGCCAGCAGCCTCACCGGGACAGGGGGCGACGAGCAGTACTTC CASSLTGTGGDEQYF
. TRBJ2-1 12 TRBV7-9 . TGTGCCAGCAGTTATAAGGGGTACGAGCAGTTCTTC CASSYKGYEQFF
TRBD1 TRBJ2-1 14 TRBV10-1 . TGCGCCAGCAGTTCCGGGACAGTCTACAATGAGCAGTTCTTC CASSSGTVYNEQFF
. TRBJ1-1 14 TRBV7-2 . TGTGCCAGCAGATACAGGGAGATTAGGACTGAAGCTTTCTTT CASRYREIRTEAFF
. TRBJ1-3 14 TRBV7-2 . TGTGCCAGCAGCCCCACAGGGAACGGAAACACCATATATTTT CASSPTGNGNTIYF
TRBD2 TRBJ2-2 15 TRBV19 . TGTGCCAGTAGTATAGTATTAGCGGGGACCGGGGAGCTGTTTTTT CASSIVLAGTGELFF
. TRBJ2-2 12 TRBV29-1 . TGCAGCATCGGAAATGGACCCGGGGAGCTGTTTTTT CSIGNGPGELFF
. TRBJ2-3 17 TRBV2 . TGTGCCAGCAGAATATATTCAGGGCCACCTAGCACAGATACGCAGTATTTT CASRIYSGPPSTDTQYF
. TRBJ2-7 14 TRBV13 . TGTGCCAGCAGCTTAGCAAGGCACCACTACGAGCAGTACTTC CASSLARHHYEQYF
. TRBJ2-3 15 TRBV19 . TGTGCCAGTAGTGAGGGGGGTACTAGCACAGATACGCAGTATTTT CASSEGGTSTDTQYF
TRBD1 TRBJ2-7 15 TRBV15 . TGTGCCACCAGCGCTTCCGGGACAGTACCCTACGAGCAGTACTTC CATSASGTVPYEQYF